This TCR beta chain is drawn from a study of OX40 agonist ivuxolimab in advanced cancers. Study-level background: Patients took ivuxolimab, an agonistic anti-OX40 (CD134) antibody.

Sequencing used immunoSEQ multiplex PCR; TCRdb keeps in-frame clones, though not all of them. The data hold roughly 15,000 clones, with more than 65% observed a single time. This CDR3 is built from 13 residues. The germline CDR1 and CDR2 sequences are MGHRA and YSYEKL. V trimming: 6 bases; J trimming: 6 bases; junction bases outside the gene matches: 4. The sample in question was CD4+ or CD8+ T cells sorted from blood, obtained in a trial of the OX40 agonist ivuxolimab. This rearrangement joins TRBV4-1 to TRBJ2-2; 7 positions match TRBD2. This clonotype was obtained from an adult with an advanced solid tumor such as melanoma, head and neck, liver or kidney cancer. CDR3 loop: CASRPAGAGELFF. In DNA form, the CDR3 reads TGCGCCAGCAGGCCGGCGGGGGCCGGGGAGCTGTTTTTT.